This TCR beta chain comes out of a study of OX40 agonist ivuxolimab in advanced cancers. In terms of the full investigation: Ivuxolimab was an agonistic, fully human IgG2 monoclonal antibody directed against OX40 (CD134), a costimulatory receptor. Among the 52 dose-escalation patients, approximately 20 had hepatocellular carcinoma, approximately 15 melanoma, 9 renal cell carcinoma and 9 head and neck cancer. Peripheral TCRbeta sequencing was intended to test whether TCR sequence diversity was altered and clonal T-cell expansion was caused by ivuxolimab. Intravenous ivuxolimab was administered to patients every 2 weeks at six dose levels: 0.01, 0.1, 0.3, 1.5, 3 and 10 mg/kg. Patients were allowed to have had prior anti-PD-1, anti-PD-L1 or anti-CTLA-4 therapy, and approximately 39% of the dose-escalation patients had been treated with checkpoint inhibitors. The dose-escalation cohort was 82.7% male with a mean age of approximately 60 years, ranging from roughly 20 to 85. Three dose-escalation patients achieved partial responses, one with hepatocellular carcinoma and two with cutaneous melanoma. The monotherapy dose-escalation portion (N of about 52 patients) of the phase I ivuxolimab trial is reported in the paper.

What the work shows at the level of the full study, not this receptor alone: After ivuxolimab, expanded clones were on average more numerous among CD8+ T cells than among CD4+ T cells. The antigen specificity of the clonally expanded peripheral T cells was not determined. At doses of 0.1 to 3.0 mg/kg, clonal expansion of both CD4+ and CD8+ T cells in blood was seen between baseline and week 6. Low levels of normalized T-cell clonal expansion were also seen in some patients who did not respond. In partial responders in the 0.1-3.0 mg/kg groups, normalized peripheral clonal expansion was found to be among the lowest, especially among CD8+ T cells.

The trial excluded patients who had a history of autoimmune disease or were on systemic immunosuppression. Peripheral blood for TCR sequencing was drawn from every dose cohort at baseline, at cycle 4 day 1 and at cycle 7 day 1. Samples came from an open-label, multicenter, first-in-human phase I dose-escalation trial of ivuxolimab. The trial enrolled adults with locally advanced or metastatic head and neck squamous cell, hepatocellular, melanoma or renal cell carcinoma. Before TCR sequencing, CD4+ and CD8+ T cells were separately sorted from peripheral blood. Note on this clone: Its antigen is not yet known. Base qualities are missing; no much larger clone stands one base away.

Genomic DNA was extracted from sorted cells for sequencing of the TCRbeta CDR3 region. TCRbeta CDR3 regions were sequenced using the immunoSEQ Assay. The clones in this table, taken by TCRdb from immuneACCESS, are in-frame only. Not every clone is retained; where verified, under half of the shortfall comes from an unresolved V gene, and the cause of the rest is unknown. Here the sample has about 51,000 clones; around nine tenths occur a single time. Roughly 3.5% of the sample belongs to the ten largest clones. Between the V and J ends, shortened by 0 bases and 3 bases respectively, the junction contains 12 bases. The CDR3 starts with the cysteine, ends with the phenylalanine, and has 15 residues. CDR3 DNA only is kept here, 45 bases in frame from base 1. Per the germline V gene, SGHDT is the CDR1 and YYEEEE is the CDR2.

The sequence derives from an adult with an advanced solid tumor such as melanoma, head and neck, liver or kidney cancer. The sequence links TRBV5-6 to TRBJ1-2; too little of a D gene remains to name it. The material was CD4+ or CD8+ T cells sorted from blood, obtained in a trial of the OX40 agonist ivuxolimab. The bases are TGTGCCAGCAGCTTGGCCTGGGATCTGGACTATGGCTACACCTTC. Its translation is CASSLAWDLDYGYTF.